A selection of T cell receptor beta chains follows, all from one sample in a study of T-cell reconstitution after alpha-beta-depleted transplantation in children. TCRdb analysed the PCR reads with MiXCR anew, one entry per CDR3 protein. This repertoire shows approximately 250,000 distinct CDR3 sequences, 9.7% found once; its top ten account for approximately 5.4%. The sequences come from PBMCs from the stem cell graft donor, collected from the stem cell graft. The receptors come from a human donor who donated a stem cell graft to a child with SCID. The conserved cysteine and the conserved F or W are not part of the CDR3 here. Size values are once, few and many counts, or a class for expanded clones, and some rows have none.

abundance | v_gene | CDR3aa
many | TRBV7-9 | ASSLLFEGREKLF
many | TRBV5-1 | ASSLVQEPGNTIY
many | TRBV20-1 | SASGTIDGTQY
many | TRBV7-2 | ASSLVRSSTDTQY
many | TRBV28 | ATRGVGRSYEQY
- | TRBV25-1 | ASSDPGLGELF
many | TRBV5-1 | ASSPRVERGATDTQY
many | TRBV18 | ASSPLGGMNEQY
few | TRBV11-2 | ASSVTTHSYEQY
many | TRBV6-1 | ASRSITGVGYGYT
many | TRBV29-1 | SGNDSQETQY
once | TRBV15 | ATSQGSGSYEQY
many | TRBV7-6 | ASSFGRSYGYT
many | TRBV7-2 | ASSAIGWDSEAF
many | TRBV4-2 | ASSQDGATGLTLH
- | TRBV20-1 | SASRDRRAFYNEQF
many | TRBV5-1 | ASSLVPGRISGANVLT
many | TRBV5-1 | ASERGVGADTQY
many | TRBV20-1 | SAGGGLTEAF
many | TRBV6-5 | ASSYSGTSGGQETQY
many | TRBV5-5 | ASSPNRGDAF
many | TRBV5-1 | ASSSFDRNTEAF
many | TRBV7-2 | ASSFSGTNTDTQY
many | TRBV5-1 | ASSLTGGYEQY
many | TRBV20-1 | SASRNTEAF
many | TRBV4-2 | AARGDNEKLF
- | TRBV29-1 | SVLYPDTQY
few | TRBV20-1 | SAHAQRGPYEQY
many | TRBV4-1 | ASSGTIRLGAEAF
many | TRBV28 | ASSLGALREETQY
many | TRBV7-9 | ASSSPGAHTEAF
many | TRBV4-1 | ASSQPPTGSTEAF
few | TRBV24-1 | ATSELGQARDEQF
many | TRBV4-2 | ASSQEGGRYQPQH
- | TRBV6-1 | ASSRGASTNEKLF
many | TRBV6-5 | ASSYFGTSMNEQF
many | TRBV5-8 | ASSLKFKTFFDEQY
many | TRBV20-1 | SARDLGRGLNTEAF
many | TRBV5-1 | ASSLAVGGLWEETQY
many | TRBV5-1 | ASSFVPGSTDTQY
many | TRBV6-7 | ASSFPSGTVNHYGYT
many | TRBV7-2 | ASSPSGDGYNEQF
many | TRBV20-1 | SARVGGRSYEQY
many | TRBV2 | ASSERQGVYSNQPQH
many | TRBV2 | ASKYKGPNTEAF
many | TRBV12-3/TRBV12-4 | ASSTGLYQPQH
- | TRBV10-3 | AISESSDIYGYT
many | TRBV11-2 | ASSFLWAGKSSYNEQF
few | TRBV12-3/TRBV12-4 | ASSGLGVGQPQH
many | TRBV6-5 | ASRPRGGSNQPQH
many | TRBV4-1 | ASSQTFSGSPLH
- | TRBV18 | ASSRIIEPREETQY
many | TRBV10-3 | AISTTDRVEYNEQF
many | TRBV20-1 | SARGLRYEQY
many | TRBV2 | ASCLVTGYGGGRNEQF
- | TRBV20-1 | SARVGTSTEAF